Below, 22 T cell receptor beta chains from the same sample are listed, as sequenced in a study of early T cells in non-severe SARS-CoV-2 infection. TCRdb re-analysed the 5' RACE reads in MiXCR, keeping a single row per CDR3 protein. This table holds approximately 27,000 distinct CDR3 sequences, about 4.6% found once. Sequenced: whole blood. These receptors were obtained from an adult who was a healthcare worker with PCR-confirmed SARS-CoV-2 infection or an uninfected control (not recorded which).

By sample fraction, this clonotype is medium-sized. This sequence joins TRBV7-8 and TRBJ2-5, with 7 bases fitting TRBD1. Germline trimming cut 3 bases from V and 5 bases from J; bases unmatched to any gene: 3. This CDR3 comprises 13 residues. CDR1 is SGHVS, CDR2 FQNEAQ, per germline. The chain's CDR3 is CASSFTGVETQYF. CDR3 nucleotides: TGTGCCAGCAGCTTTACAGGGGTCGAGACCCAGTACTTC.

This clonotype has a handful of counts. The chain employs TRBV7-3 and TRBJ2-1, with 10 bases identical to TRBD2. The junction had 5 bases not matched to a gene; V was cut back by 4 bases and J by 2 bases. The germline V gene has CDR1 SGHTA and CDR2 FQGTGA. CDR3 length equals 16 residues. CDR3 coding DNA: TGTGCCAGCAGCTCTAGCGGGAGTCTGGCCTACAATGAGCAGTTCTTC. This translates into CASSSSGSLAYNEQFF.

The J gene is TRBJ2-3, the V gene TRBV29-1; the match to TRBD2 covers 9 bases. This CDR3 is 14 amino acids long. CDR1 SQVTM and CDR2 ANQGSEA come from the germline V gene. V dropped 7 bases and J dropped 1; count of bases not matched to a gene: 6. The CDR3: CSGGTSSRTDTQYF. CDR3 in DNA: TGCAGCGGGGGGACTAGCTCTCGCACAGATACGCAGTATTTT.

This clonotype was detected a few times. The chain is built from TRBV4-2 and TRBJ2-2; 9 bases agree with TRBD1. The CDR3 covers 16 residues. Trimming took 0 bases from V and 6 from J; bases not matched to a gene: 5. The germline V gene has CDR1 LGHNA and CDR2 YNFKEQ. CDR3 region: CASSQDPGQGSGELFF. In nucleotides, the CDR3 is TGTGCCAGCAGCCAAGACCCGGGACAGGGATCCGGGGAGCTGTTTTTT.

This clonotype appeared a single time. J is TRBJ2-1 and V is TRBV12-3 or TRBV12-4, with 12 bases matching TRBD2. The ends lost 6 bases at V and 6 bases at J; junction bases unmatched: 9. The CDR3 sequence is 16 residues long. CDR3 nucleotides: TGTGCCAGCAGCGGACTAGCGGGGAGCTCCCTCAATGAGCAGTTCTTC. Residues: CASSGLAGSSLNEQFF.

The table lists this clonotype with many counts. The rearrangement joins TRBV28 to TRBJ2-7; TRBD2 aligns across 8 bases. The V and J ends lost 8 bases and 3 bases, in that order; junction bases with no gene match: 9. Germline V gene sequence: CDR1 MDHEN, CDR2 SYDVKM. CDR3 length equals 14 residues. The CDR3 region has the DNA TGTGCCAGCCTGGCAGGTAGCGGGGTCTACGAGCAGTACTTC. Translating it yields CASLAGSGVYEQYF.

V gene TRBV30 combines with J gene TRBJ2-7; D gene uncertain. The CDR3 has 12 residues. Germline V CDR1 and CDR2: GTSNPN, SVGIG (reference sequence). The V gene lost 2 bases and the J gene lost 3 bases, with 8 bases spanning the gap. The CDR3 loop is CAWSWDLYEQYF. Here the CDR3 DNA reads TGTGCCTGGAGTTGGGATCTCTACGAGCAGTACTTC. Full variable domain (outside the CDR3, taken from reference TRBV30 and TRBJ2-7): SQTIHQWPATLVQPVGSPLSLECTVEGTSNPNLYWYRQAAGRGLQLLFYSVGIGQISSEVPQNLSASRPQDRQFILSSKKLLLSDSGFYLCAWSWDLYEQYFGPGTRLTVT.

This clonotype occurred many times. The rearrangement joins TRBV27 to TRBJ1-1; 12 nucleotides line up with TRBD1. J gave up 1 base and V 10 bases, and 13 bases lay outside the gene matches. The CDR3 runs to 17 residues. Per the germline V gene, CDR1 is MNHEY and CDR2 is SMNVEV (reference sequence). In nucleotides, the CDR3 is TGTGCCACCCGAAGAGGGACAGGGGGCGTTGGGAACACTGAAGCTTTCTTT. This encodes CATRRGTGGVGNTEAFF.

This clonotype was detected many times. The J gene is TRBJ2-7, the V gene TRBV19, with a tentative D call TRBD2 (5 bases). Trimming stripped 4 bases from V and 4 bases from J, with 20 bases between. CDR1 and CDR2 (germline): LNHDA, SQIVND (reference sequence). The CDR3 totals 16 residues. The DNA of the CDR3 is TGTGCCAGTAGTACGGTCGGTGCTCCGGGATCGTACGAGCAGTACTTC. The encoded protein is CASSTVGAPGSYEQYF.

This clonotype was counted at least ten times. V gene TRBV27 combines with J gene TRBJ1-4, with 7 bases fitting TRBD1. V dropped 6 bases and J dropped 0; count of bases not matched to a gene: 13. Germline V lookup: CDR1 MNHEY, CDR2 SMNVEV (reference sequence). This CDR3 is 18 amino acids long. In DNA, the CDR3 is TGTGCCAGCAGCCTAGAGACAGGGTTTACTGCAACTAATGAAAAACTGTTTTTT. Its translation is CASSLETGFTATNEKLFF.

This clonotype was seen repeatedly, ten times or more. This chain connects TRBV7-2 to TRBJ1-6; D unclear. CDR1 and CDR2 from the germline V gene are SGHTA and FQGNSA. CDR3 size: 13 residues. Trimming cost V 5 bases and J 7 bases, with 9 bases left between them. The CDR3 spells CASSINKNSPLHF. The CDR3 nucleotides read TGTGCCAGCAGCATAAATAAAAATTCACCCCTCCACTTT.

In this sample, this clonotype turned up many times. The J gene is TRBJ2-5, the V gene TRBV5-1; 10 nucleotides line up with TRBD2. V shed 3 bases and J 4 bases; nucleotides not matched to a gene: 3. Germline-derived CDR1 and CDR2 are SGHRS and YFSETQ. The CDR3 is 14 amino acids. CDR3 bases: TGCGCCAGCAGCTGGACTAGCGGAGGAGAGACCCAGTACTTC. Translated: CASSWTSGGETQYF.

This chain links TRBV28 with TRBJ2-2, with 8 bases lining up with TRBD1. Losses at the gene ends were 7 bases for V and 4 bases for J; bases not matched to a gene: 8. The germline CDR1 and CDR2 sequences are MDHEN and SYDVKM. The CDR3 totals 15 residues. The CDR3 reads CASMLGQGFTGELFF. The CDR3 bases are TGTGCCAGCATGCTAGGACAGGGATTCACCGGGGAGCTGTTTTTT.

Ten or more counts support this clonotype. CDR3 sequence reads: CASSLSVREAFF. CDR3 bases: TGTGCCAGCAGTTTATCTGTCCGTGAAGCTTTCTTT. This chain uses TRBV28 with TRBJ1-1, with D hard to call. V lost 1 base and J 7 bases, leaving 7 bases between the germline ends. The CDR3 runs to 12 residues. Looked up from germline, CDR1 is MDHEN and CDR2 is SYDVKM.

This clonotype is categorized as medium-sized. V usage is TRBV6-1 and J usage is TRBJ2-1; 9 positions match TRBD1. The CDR3 consists of 14 residues. The germline gives CDR1 MNHNS, CDR2 SASEGT. V lost 6 bases to trimming and J lost 6 bases; unmatched junction nucleotides: 6. The CDR3 protein is CASRGDREVNEQFF. CDR3 coding DNA: TGTGCCAGCAGGGGGGACAGGGAGGTCAATGAGCAGTTCTTC.

By share, this clonotype ranks as large (0.1 to 1%). This chain connects TRBV27 to TRBJ2-3, with D hard to call. Germline lookup yields CDR1 MNHEY and CDR2 SMNVEV (reference sequence). Trimming cost V 7 bases and J 2 bases, with 13 bases left between them. The length of the CDR3 is 14 residues. The DNA of the CDR3 is TGTGCCAGCACTACCTTGCCCCTCACAGATACGCAGTATTTT. This gives the protein CASTTLPLTDTQYF.

As to this clonotype: At one boundary the junction diverges from the germline segment, which might be a read error. J is TRBJ2-7 and V is TRBV2; 8 nucleotides align to TRBD1. The germline V gene has CDR1 SNHLY and CDR2 FYNNEI. This CDR3 has 12 residues. DNA for the CDR3: TGTGCCAGCATTACTCCGGGGACAGGTCCCTCTTTC. It encodes CASITPGTGPSF.

This clonotype was found many times. This sequence joins TRBV12-3 or TRBV12-4 and TRBJ1-1; no firm D call. V lost 3 bases to trimming and J lost 0 bases, with 5 bases between them. The CDR3 is made up of 13 amino acids. This CDR3 is CASSLALNTEAFF. CDR3 DNA: TGTGCCAGCAGTTTGGCACTGAACACTGAAGCTTTCTTT.

The chain links TRBV20-1 to TRBJ1-1, with D perhaps TRBD1 (5 bases). The CDR3 runs to 14 residues. V was trimmed by 0 bases and J by 0 bases, leaving 8 bases between them. Germline assignment: CDR1 DFQATT and CDR2 SNEGSKA (reference sequence). CDR3 sequence reads: CSARDPGLNTEAFF. The CDR3 bases are TGCAGTGCTAGAGATCCAGGGTTGAACACTGAAGCTTTCTTT.

At least ten counts were recorded for this clonotype. The genes are TRBV5-1 and TRBJ1-1; 8 bases line up with TRBD1. The germline V gene has CDR1 SGHRS and CDR2 YFSETQ. The CDR3 extends over 15 amino acids. With V trimmed by 3 bases and J by 4 bases, 8 bases remained unmatched. The CDR3 loop reads CASSSTTGDRTEAFF. In DNA form, the CDR3 reads TGCGCCAGCAGCTCCACGACAGGGGATCGCACTGAAGCTTTCTTT.

This clonotype appeared many times. V and J are TRBV6-2 or TRBV6-3 and TRBJ1-2, with a weak D call TRBD1 (5 bases). V was shortened by 0 bases and J by 7 bases, with 9 bases between the two germline ends. This CDR3 spans 13 amino acids. CDR1 is MNHEY and CDR2 is SVGEGT in the germline V gene. The CDR3 region has the DNA TGTGCCAGCAGTTACTCCCAGGGACCTGGCTACACCTTC. It codes for CASSYSQGPGYTF.

Judged by abundance, this clonotype is medium-sized (0.01 to 0.1%). This chain joins TRBV6-2 or TRBV6-3 and TRBJ2-7; D gene uncertain. Germline assignment: CDR1 MNHEY and CDR2 SVGEGT. The CDR3 has 15 amino acids. The V end was cut by 5 bases, the J end by 3 bases, with 17 bases between. The DNA of the CDR3 is TGTGCCAGCAGTCTTGACCCGAGTTCCTACTACGAGCAGTACTTC. Translation gives CASSLDPSSYYEQYF.